This T cell receptor beta chain came from a study of T cells in Graves' hyperthyroidism and ophthalmopathy (dated by TCRdb to between 2018 and 2020). Regarding the complete study: Peripheral blood was collected at initial diagnosis, before any treatment. To identify TCR V-J signatures that set the groups apart, the researchers used a discovery cohort of 90 to 100 patients, made up of roughly 40 with Graves' ophthalmopathy and about 60 with stable Graves' hyperthyroidism. Whether ophthalmopathy could be predicted prospectively was tested in an independent validation cohort made up of fewer than 20 hyperthyroidism patients plus 17 patients who later progressed to ophthalmopathy. For training and testing, the 100 or so patients in the discovery cohort were randomly divided in a 7:3 ratio. In about 6 Graves' hyperthyroidism patients, the study also compared T-cell repertoires from thyroid tissue with T-cell repertoires from blood. Following sampling, methimazole starting at 30 mg daily was given to hyperthyroidism patients, and high-dose intravenous methylprednisolone was given to ophthalmopathy patients. According to the paper, TCR Vbeta CDR3 sequencing was carried out on 135 peripheral blood samples, which came from 40 to 45 ophthalmopathy, around 75 hyperthyroidism and approximately 17 progressor patients.

Spanning cysteine to phenylalanine, the CDR3 consists of 14 amino acids. Only the CDR3 region is kept as DNA, spanning 42 bases read in frame from base 1. CDR1 and CDR2 were assigned from the germline V gene as SGDLS and YYNGEE. Relative to germline, V is 3 bases shorter and J is 5 bases shorter, with 15 bases between their ends. The paper as a whole reports these results and caveats: In validation, the model predicted progression to ophthalmopathy with roughly 66% sensitivity and 72% to 75% specificity, a median of about 6.7 months before onset. Ophthalmopathy was separated from stable hyperthyroidism by a 13 V-J signature model, with around 88% sensitivity and roughly 81% specificity obtained in cross-validation and 80%/75% obtained in testing. Blood samples also contained most of the expanded thyroid clonotypes (frequency above 0.001), which suggests that blood repertoires may reflect thyroid immune responses. Sample size was not statistically predetermined, and investigators were not blinded to group allocation.

This clonotype came up many times. It lacks a known antigen. Base qualities are not at hand, and no much larger clone is one base apart. Ophthalmopathy patients had moderately to severely active disease, with a Clinical Activity Score of 3 or more, a NOSPECS grade of 4 or more, and a disease duration of less than 3 months. The study excluded patients with uncontrolled infections, other autoimmune diseases, pregnancy or lactation. Clinical symptoms, serum thyroxine and TRAb, thyroid ultrasound, and orbital computed tomography formed the basis for the diagnoses. PBMCs were isolated from about 10 ml of fresh peripheral blood by Ficoll-Paque density gradient centrifugation. Total RNA was extracted using Trizol reagent, and RNA quality was assessed on an Agilent 2100 Bioanalyzer. Amplification of TCR beta CDR3 regions was carried out from RNA transcripts. The first round of RT-PCR for the TCR CDR3 was performed with the HTBI primer set and the Qiagen OneStep RT-PCR kit. Libraries were constructed in a second round of multiplex PCR, after which size selection and purification were carried out. Libraries were sequenced paired-end with 100 bp reads on an Illumina HiSeq2000. The authors' analysis ran thus. SOAPnuke was used to process the raw data, with reads discarded if the reads contained adapters or uncalled bases, had a mean Phred below 15, or lacked an exact constant-primer or identifier match. High-quality paired reads were merged with COPE v1.2.5, and unique nucleotide sequences were defined as clonotypes. Clonotypes were aligned to IMGT TRBV, TRBD and TRBJ reference segments using MiTCR v1.1. The analysis was restricted to V-J combinations with a frequency above 0.0001, which together covered roughly 99% of the repertoires. The TCS score was defined as F50 (clonal expansion) divided by E x V (chaos), with BLOSUM62-based TCRdist calculated between CDR3 peptides within each V-J. Welch's t-statistics and random forest reduced fewer than 550 V-J features to 13, which were used in a naive Bayes classifier (R e1071). The public reads were quality trimmed at Q25 with fastp and then assembled into clones with MiXCR by TCRdb, keeping productive beta chains. Rows with a matching CDR3 protein are joined into one entry that keeps the most common DNA and genes. The V and J calls come from TCRdb's annotation, not from the publication. For this sample the table gives some 370,000 distinct CDR3 sequences, of which over 13% were detected only once. The ten largest account for 28% of the sample.

Sequenced sample: blood. The chain joins TRBV9 to TRBJ2-7, with no reliable assignment of the D segment. The clonotype comes from a man between 50 and 59 years old with Graves' ophthalmopathy. The nucleotides are TGTGCCAGCAGCGCCGGCCCGGCTCGGGACGAGCAGTACTTC. It translates to CASSAGPARDEQYF.